One and the same sample provided the 10 T cell receptor beta chains below, sequenced in a study of somatic mutations in cytotoxic T cells in rheumatoid arthritis. The table came from immunoSEQ multiplex PCR; TCRdb's copy has only in-frame clones and leaves some out. The table records around 6,800 clones, about 70% of them present only once. Sequenced: CD8+ T cells sorted from blood. These receptors all stem from an adult with rheumatoid arthritis.

The CDR3 loop is CASGGETQYF. CDR3 bases: TGCGCCAGCGGTGGAGAGACCCAGTACTTC. The V call is TRBV10-2, the J call TRBJ2-5; D gene ambiguous. CDR1 and CDR2 from the germline V gene are WSHSY and SAAADI. Deletions cut 8 bases from V and 4 bases from J, with 5 bases between. This CDR3 region has 10 residues.

The V gene is TRBV7-2, the J gene TRBJ2-2; D may be TRBD2 (5 bases). The ends were cut back, 5 bases at V and 1 base at J, with 11 bases in the middle. The CDR3 is 15 residues long. Per germline, CDR1 SGHTA and CDR2 FQGNSA. The CDR3: CASSVRAENTGELFF. CDR3 nucleotides: TGTGCCAGCAGCGTGAGGGCCGAGAACACCGGGGAGCTGTTTTTT.

DNA for the CDR3: TGTGCCAGCAGCTTTTTATCCAATGAGCAGTTCTTC. It codes for CASSFLSNEQFF. The V gene is TRBV5-6, the J gene TRBJ2-1; D is unresolved. V gave up 2 bases and J gave up 6 bases, with 6 bases separating them. CDR1 is SGHDT and CDR2 is YYEEEE in the germline V gene. The CDR3 loop spans 12 amino acids.

The CDR3 here is CASSLRPGYGYTF. CDR3 bases: TGTGCCAGCAGCTTACGGCCAGGCTATGGCTACACCTTC. This chain connects TRBV7-2 to TRBJ1-2; the D is unclear. The ends were cut back, 2 bases at V and 4 bases at J, with 8 bases in the middle. CDR1 and CDR2 (germline): SGHTA, FQGNSA. This CDR3 region has 13 residues.

V gene TRBV5-4 combines with J gene TRBJ2-2; perhaps TRBD2 as D (5 bases). The CDR3 covers 13 residues. The V end was cut by 3 bases, the J end by 7 bases, with 10 bases between. The germline V gene has CDR1 SGHNT and CDR2 YYREEE (reference sequence). The chain's CDR3 is CASSSDSVGELFF. CDR3 coding DNA: TGTGCCAGCAGCTCGGACTCGGTCGGGGAGCTGTTTTTT.

The chain recombines TRBV4-1 with TRBJ1-2, with D possibly TRBD1 on 5 matching bases. Germline V gives CDR1 MGHRA, CDR2 YSYEKL. V lost 0 bases to trimming and J lost 4 bases, with 15 bases between them. CDR3 length: 16 amino acids. CDR3 protein: CASSQDSGLKFYGYTF. In DNA, the CDR3 is TGCGCCAGCAGCCAAGATTCGGGGCTAAAATTCTATGGCTACACCTTC.

The chain has TRBV7-9 and TRBJ1-4; tentative D call: TRBD1 (6 bases). The CDR3 covers 12 residues. Between the trimmed V and J ends, which lost 3 bases and 8 bases, there was a span of 7 bases. Germline V gene lookup returns CDR1 SEHNR and CDR2 FQNEAQ (reference sequence). The CDR3 sequence: CASSLGGEKLFF. CDR3 DNA: TGTGCCAGCAGCTTGGGGGGCGAAAAACTGTTTTTT.

This clone was detected only a few times. This chain links TRBV4-2 with TRBJ2-7; the match to TRBD2 covers 9 bases. Losses at the gene ends were 0 bases for V and 2 bases for J; bases not matched to a gene: 2. CDR1 LGHNA and CDR2 YNFKEQ come from the germline V gene. CDR3 length equals 15 residues. The CDR3 loop reads CASSQESSGAYEQYF. The CDR3 nucleotides read TGTGCCAGCAGCCAAGAGTCTAGCGGGGCCTACGAGCAGTACTTC.

The V gene is TRBV4-1, the J gene TRBJ1-2; D gene uncertain. This CDR3 comprises 16 residues. Germline CDR1 is MGHRA and CDR2 is YSYEKL. Trimming took 2 bases from V and 4 from J, leaving 17 bases between them. CDR3 amino acids: CASSQLSLTASYGYTF. CDR3 sequence (DNA): TGCGCCAGCAGCCAACTGTCCCTCACAGCGAGCTATGGCTACACCTTC.

The V gene is TRBV5-5, the J gene TRBJ2-6; the D gene could be TRBD1 or TRBD2 (5 bases each). The CDR3 is 15 amino acids. V dropped 0 bases and J dropped 4 bases, with 8 bases sitting between them. Germline V gene lookup returns CDR1 SGHKS and CDR2 YYEKEE (reference sequence). The DNA for the CDR3 is TGTGCCAGCAGCTTGGCGGGGACCGGGGCCAACGTCCTGACTTTC. Amino acid sequence: CASSLAGTGANVLTF.